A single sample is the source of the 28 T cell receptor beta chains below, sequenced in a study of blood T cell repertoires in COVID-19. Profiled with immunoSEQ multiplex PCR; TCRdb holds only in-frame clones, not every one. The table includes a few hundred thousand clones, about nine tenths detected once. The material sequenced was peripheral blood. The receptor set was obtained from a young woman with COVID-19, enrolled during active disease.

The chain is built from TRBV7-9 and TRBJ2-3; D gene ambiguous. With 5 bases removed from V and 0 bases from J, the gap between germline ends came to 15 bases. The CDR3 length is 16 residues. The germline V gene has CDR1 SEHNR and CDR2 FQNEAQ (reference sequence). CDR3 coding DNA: TGTGCCAGCAGCCCTAACGAACTATCGAGCACAGATACGCAGTATTTT. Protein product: CASSPNELSSTDTQYF.

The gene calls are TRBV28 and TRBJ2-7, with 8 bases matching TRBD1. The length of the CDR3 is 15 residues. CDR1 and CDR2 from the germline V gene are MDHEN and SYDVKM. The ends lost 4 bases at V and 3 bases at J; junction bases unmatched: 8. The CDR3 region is CASSSGTGRIYEQYF. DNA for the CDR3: TGTGCCAGCAGTTCCGGGACAGGTCGGATCTACGAGCAGTACTTC.

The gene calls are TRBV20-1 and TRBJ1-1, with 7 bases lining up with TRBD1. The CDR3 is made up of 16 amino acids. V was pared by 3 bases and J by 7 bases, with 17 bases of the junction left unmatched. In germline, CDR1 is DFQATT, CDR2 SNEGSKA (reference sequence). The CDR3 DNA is TGCAGTGCTAGTAGAGGTCTAAGGGGGCGGCGAAATGAAGCTTTCTTT. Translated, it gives CSASRGLRGRRNEAFF.

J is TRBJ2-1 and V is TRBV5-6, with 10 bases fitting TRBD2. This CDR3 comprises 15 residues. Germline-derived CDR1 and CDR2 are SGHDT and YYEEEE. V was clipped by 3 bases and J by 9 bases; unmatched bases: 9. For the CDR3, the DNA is TGTGCCAGCAGCTCACTAGCGGGGTACAATCTTGAGCAGTTCTTC. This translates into CASSSLAGYNLEQFF.

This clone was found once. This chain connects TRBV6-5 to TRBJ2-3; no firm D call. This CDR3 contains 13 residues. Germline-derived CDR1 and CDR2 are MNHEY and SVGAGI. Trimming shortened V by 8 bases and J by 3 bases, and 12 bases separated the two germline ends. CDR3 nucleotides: TGTGCCAGCGGGCCCGTAAAAACAGATACGCAGTATTTT. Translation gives CASGPVKTDTQYF.

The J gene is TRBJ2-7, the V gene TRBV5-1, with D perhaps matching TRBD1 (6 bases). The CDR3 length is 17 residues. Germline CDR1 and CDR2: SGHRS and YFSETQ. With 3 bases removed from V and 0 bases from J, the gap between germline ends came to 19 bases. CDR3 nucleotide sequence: TGCGCCAGCAGCTCAGCCCAACAGGGTAAGAGCTCCTACGAGCAGTACTTC. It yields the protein CASSSAQQGKSSYEQYF. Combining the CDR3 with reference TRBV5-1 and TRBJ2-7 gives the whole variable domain KAGVTQTPRYLIKTRGQQVTLSCSPISGHRSVSWYQQTPGQGLQFLFEYFSETQRNKGNFPGRFSGRQFSNSRSEMNVSTLELGDSALYLCASSSAQQGKSSYEQYFGPGTRLTVT.

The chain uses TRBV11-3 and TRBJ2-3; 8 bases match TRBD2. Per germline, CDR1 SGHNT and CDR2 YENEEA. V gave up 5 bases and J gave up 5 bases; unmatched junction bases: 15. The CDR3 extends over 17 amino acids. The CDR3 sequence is CASSPLSRGGLGDTQYF. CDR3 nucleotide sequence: TGTGCCAGCAGCCCACTCTCCCGGGGGGGGCTCGGAGATACGCAGTATTTT.

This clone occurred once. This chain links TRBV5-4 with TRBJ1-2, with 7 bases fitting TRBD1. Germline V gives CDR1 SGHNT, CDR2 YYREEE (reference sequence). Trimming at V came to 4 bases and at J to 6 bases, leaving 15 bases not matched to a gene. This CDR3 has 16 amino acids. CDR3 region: CASSQSRGARGDGYTF. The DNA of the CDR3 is TGTGCCAGCAGCCAATCCAGGGGGGCCCGCGGGGATGGCTACACCTTC.

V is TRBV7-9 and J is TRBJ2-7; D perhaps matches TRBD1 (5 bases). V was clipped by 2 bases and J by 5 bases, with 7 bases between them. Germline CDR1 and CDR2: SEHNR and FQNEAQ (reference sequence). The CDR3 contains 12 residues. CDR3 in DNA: TGTGCCAGCAGCTTAATGACAGACGAGCAGTACTTC. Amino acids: CASSLMTDEQYF.

This CDR3 reads CASSLSFQLGGYGYTF. The CDR3 bases are TGTGCCAGCAGTTTATCGTTTCAGTTGGGGGGCTATGGCTACACCTTC. The chain links TRBV27 to TRBJ1-2, with D perhaps matching TRBD1 (5 bases). The germline V gene encodes CDR1 MNHEY and CDR2 SMNVEV (reference sequence). Trimming shortened V by 0 bases and J by 4 bases, and 15 bases separated the two germline ends. This CDR3 spans 16 amino acids.

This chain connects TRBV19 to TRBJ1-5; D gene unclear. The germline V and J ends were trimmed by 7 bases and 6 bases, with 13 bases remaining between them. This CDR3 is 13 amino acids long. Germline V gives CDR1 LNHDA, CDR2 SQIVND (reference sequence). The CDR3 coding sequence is TGTGCCAGTAATGCTCTACTAGGTCAGCCCCAGCATTTT. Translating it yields CASNALLGQPQHF.

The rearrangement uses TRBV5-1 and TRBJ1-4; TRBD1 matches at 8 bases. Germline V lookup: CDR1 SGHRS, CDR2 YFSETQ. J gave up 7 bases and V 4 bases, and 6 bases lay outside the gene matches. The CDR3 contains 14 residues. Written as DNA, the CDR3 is TGCGCCAGCAGCCAGGACAGGGATGGTGAAAAACTGTTTTTT. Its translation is CASSQDRDGEKLFF.

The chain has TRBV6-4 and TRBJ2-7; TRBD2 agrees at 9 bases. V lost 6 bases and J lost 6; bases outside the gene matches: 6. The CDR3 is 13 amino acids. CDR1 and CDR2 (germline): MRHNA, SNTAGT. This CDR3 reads CASSDSGGGEQYF. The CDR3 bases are TGTGCCAGCAGCGATAGCGGGGGCGGCGAGCAGTACTTC.

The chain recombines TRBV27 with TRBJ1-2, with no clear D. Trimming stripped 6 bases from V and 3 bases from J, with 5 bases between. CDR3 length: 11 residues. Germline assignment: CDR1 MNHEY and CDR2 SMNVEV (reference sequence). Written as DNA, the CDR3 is TGTGCCAGCAGAACATACTATGGCTACACCTTC. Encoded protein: CASRTYYGYTF.

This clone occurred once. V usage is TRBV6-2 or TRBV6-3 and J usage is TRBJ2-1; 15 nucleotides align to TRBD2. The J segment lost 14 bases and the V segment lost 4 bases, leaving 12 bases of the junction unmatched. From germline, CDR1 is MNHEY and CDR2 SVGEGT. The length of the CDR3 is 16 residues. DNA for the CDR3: TGTGCCAGCAGTTCCGCTGGACTAGCGGGGGGGCTTGGCAAGTTCTTC. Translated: CASSSAGLAGGLGKFF.

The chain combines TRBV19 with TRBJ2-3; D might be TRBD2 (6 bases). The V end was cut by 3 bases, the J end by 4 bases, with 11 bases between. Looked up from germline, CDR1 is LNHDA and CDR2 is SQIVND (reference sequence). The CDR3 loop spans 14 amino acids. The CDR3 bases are TGTGCCAGTAGTATTGGAGGGATGGCAGATACGCAGTATTTT. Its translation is CASSIGGMADTQYF.

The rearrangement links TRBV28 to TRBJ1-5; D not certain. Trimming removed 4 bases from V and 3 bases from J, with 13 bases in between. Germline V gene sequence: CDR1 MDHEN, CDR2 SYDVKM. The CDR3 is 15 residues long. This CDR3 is CASSSSGVYNQPQHF. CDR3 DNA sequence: TGTGCCAGCAGTTCATCCGGGGTTTACAATCAGCCCCAGCATTTT.

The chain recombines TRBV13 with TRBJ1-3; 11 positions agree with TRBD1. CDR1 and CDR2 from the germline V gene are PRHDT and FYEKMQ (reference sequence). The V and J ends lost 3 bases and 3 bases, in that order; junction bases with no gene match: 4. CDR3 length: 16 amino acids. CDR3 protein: CASSFGQGAYGNTIYF. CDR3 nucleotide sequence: TGTGCCAGCAGCTTCGGACAGGGGGCTTATGGAAACACCATATATTTT.

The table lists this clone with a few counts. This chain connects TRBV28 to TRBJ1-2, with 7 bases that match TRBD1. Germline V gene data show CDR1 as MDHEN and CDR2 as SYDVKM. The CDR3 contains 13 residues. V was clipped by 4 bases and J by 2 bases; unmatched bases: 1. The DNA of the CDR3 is TGTGCCAGCAGTTCGGGACAGAACTATGGCTACACCTTC. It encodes CASSSGQNYGYTF.

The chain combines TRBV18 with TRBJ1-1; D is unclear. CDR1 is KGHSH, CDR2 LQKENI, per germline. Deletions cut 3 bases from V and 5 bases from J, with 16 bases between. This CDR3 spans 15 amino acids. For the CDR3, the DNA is TGTGCCAGCTCACCTCTTGTTCCGTCCGGGACTGAAGCTTTCTTT. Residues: CASSPLVPSGTEAFF.

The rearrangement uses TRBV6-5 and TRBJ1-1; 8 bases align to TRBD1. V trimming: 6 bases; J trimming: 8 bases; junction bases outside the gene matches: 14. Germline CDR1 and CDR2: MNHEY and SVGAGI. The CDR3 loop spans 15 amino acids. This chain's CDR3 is CASRTGDSSVTEAFF. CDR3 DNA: TGTGCCAGCAGGACAGGGGACTCAAGTGTGACGGAAGCTTTCTTT.

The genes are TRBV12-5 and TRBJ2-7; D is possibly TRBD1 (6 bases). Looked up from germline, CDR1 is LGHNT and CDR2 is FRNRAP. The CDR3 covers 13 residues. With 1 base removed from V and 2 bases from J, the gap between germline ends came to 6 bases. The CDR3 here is CASGLAGAYEQYF. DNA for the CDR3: TGTGCTAGTGGTTTGGCAGGGGCCTACGAGCAGTACTTC.

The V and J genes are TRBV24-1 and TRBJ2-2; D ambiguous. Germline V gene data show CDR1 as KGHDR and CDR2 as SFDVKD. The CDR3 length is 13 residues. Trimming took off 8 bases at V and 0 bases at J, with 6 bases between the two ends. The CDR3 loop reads CATMSANTGELFF. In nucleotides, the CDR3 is TGTGCCACCATGAGTGCGAACACCGGGGAGCTGTTTTTT.

The CDR3 DNA sequence: TGTGCCAGCAGCCCCCCGGATCAGCCCCAGCATTTT. Amino acid sequence: CASSPPDQPQHF. This chain connects TRBV7-2 to TRBJ1-5; D unresolved. V gave up 5 bases and J gave up 5 bases, with 7 bases separating them. CDR1 is SGHTA, CDR2 FQGNSA, per germline. CDR3 length equals 12 residues. Filled out from reference TRBV7-2 and TRBJ1-5, the complete variable domain reads GAGVSQSPSNKVTEKGKDVELRCDPISGHTALYWYRQSLGQGLEFLIYFQGNSAPDKSGLPSDRFSAERTGGSVSTLTIQRTQQEDSAVYLCASSPPDQPQHFGDGTRLSIL.

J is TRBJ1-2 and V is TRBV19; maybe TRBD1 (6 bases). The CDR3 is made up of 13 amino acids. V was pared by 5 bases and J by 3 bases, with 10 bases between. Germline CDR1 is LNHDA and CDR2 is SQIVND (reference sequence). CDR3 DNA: TGTGCCAGTAGTCCAGGGACACACTATGGCTACACCTTC. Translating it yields CASSPGTHYGYTF.

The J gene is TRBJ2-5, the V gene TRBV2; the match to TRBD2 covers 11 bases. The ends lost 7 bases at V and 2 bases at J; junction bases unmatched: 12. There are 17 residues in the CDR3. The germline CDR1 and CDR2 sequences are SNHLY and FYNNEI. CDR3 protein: CASTPRRTSGLQETQYF. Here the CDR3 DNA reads TGTGCCAGCACCCCAAGGAGGACTAGCGGGTTACAAGAGACCCAGTACTTC.

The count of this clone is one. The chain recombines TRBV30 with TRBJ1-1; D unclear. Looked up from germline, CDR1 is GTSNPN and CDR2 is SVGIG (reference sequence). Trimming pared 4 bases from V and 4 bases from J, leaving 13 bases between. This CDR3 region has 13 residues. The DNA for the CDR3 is TGTGCCTGGATGAGGGTTGATGGCACTGAAGCTTTCTTT. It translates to CAWMRVDGTEAFF.

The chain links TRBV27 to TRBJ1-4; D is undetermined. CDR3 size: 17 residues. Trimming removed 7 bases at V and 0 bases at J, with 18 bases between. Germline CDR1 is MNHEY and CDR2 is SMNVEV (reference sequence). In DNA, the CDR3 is TGTGCCAGCAAGAGTCTCCCGGGGTCCACAACTAATGAAAAACTGTTTTTT. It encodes CASKSLPGSTTNEKLFF.